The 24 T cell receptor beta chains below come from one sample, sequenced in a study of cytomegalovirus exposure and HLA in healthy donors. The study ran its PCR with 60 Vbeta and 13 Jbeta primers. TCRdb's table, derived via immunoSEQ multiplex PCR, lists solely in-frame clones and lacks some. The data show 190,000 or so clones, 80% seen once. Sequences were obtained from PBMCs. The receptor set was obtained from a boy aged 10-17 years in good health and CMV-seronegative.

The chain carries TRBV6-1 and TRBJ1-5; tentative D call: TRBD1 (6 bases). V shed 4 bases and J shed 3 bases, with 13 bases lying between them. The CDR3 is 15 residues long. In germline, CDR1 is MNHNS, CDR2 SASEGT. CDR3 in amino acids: CASSVGGEPNQPQHF. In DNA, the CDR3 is TGTGCCAGCAGTGTAGGGGGGGAACCCAATCAGCCCCAGCATTTT.

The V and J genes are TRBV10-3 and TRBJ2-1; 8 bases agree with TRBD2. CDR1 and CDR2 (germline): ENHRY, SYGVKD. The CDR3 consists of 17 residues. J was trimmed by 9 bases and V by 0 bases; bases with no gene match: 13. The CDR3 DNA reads TGTGCCATCAGTGAGTCGCTGACTAGAACGGGAGGGTTTGAGCAGTTCTTC. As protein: CAISESLTRTGGFEQFF.

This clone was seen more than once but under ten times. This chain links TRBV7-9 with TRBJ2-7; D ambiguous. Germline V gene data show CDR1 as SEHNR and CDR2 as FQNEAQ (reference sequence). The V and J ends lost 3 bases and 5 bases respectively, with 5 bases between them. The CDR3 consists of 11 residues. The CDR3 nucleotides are TGTGCCAGCAGCTTCCGTAACGAGCAGTACTTC. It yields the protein CASSFRNEQYF.

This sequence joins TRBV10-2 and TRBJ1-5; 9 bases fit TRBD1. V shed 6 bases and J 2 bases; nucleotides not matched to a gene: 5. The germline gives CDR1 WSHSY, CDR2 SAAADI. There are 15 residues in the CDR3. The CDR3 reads CASRDRGSGNQPQHF. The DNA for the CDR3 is TGCGCCAGCAGGGACAGGGGATCGGGCAATCAGCCCCAGCATTTT.

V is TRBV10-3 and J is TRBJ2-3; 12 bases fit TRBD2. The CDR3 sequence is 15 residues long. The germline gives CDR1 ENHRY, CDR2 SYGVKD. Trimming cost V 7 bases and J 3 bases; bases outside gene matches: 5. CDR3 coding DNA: TGTGCCATCAATGGACTAGCGGGGAGTACAGATACGCAGTATTTT. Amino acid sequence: CAINGLAGSTDTQYF.

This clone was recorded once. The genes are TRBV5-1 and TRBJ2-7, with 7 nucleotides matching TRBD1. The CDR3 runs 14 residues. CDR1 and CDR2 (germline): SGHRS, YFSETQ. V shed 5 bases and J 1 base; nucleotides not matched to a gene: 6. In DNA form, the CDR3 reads TGCGCCAGCAGGGAGGAGACAGGGTCCTACGAGCAGTACTTC. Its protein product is CASREETGSYEQYF.

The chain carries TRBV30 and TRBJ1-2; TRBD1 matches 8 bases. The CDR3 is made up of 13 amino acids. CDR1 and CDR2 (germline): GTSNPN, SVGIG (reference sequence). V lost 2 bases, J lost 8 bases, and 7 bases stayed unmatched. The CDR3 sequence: CAWSNDRGYGYTF. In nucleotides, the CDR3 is TGTGCCTGGAGTAACGACAGGGGATACGGCTACACCTTC.

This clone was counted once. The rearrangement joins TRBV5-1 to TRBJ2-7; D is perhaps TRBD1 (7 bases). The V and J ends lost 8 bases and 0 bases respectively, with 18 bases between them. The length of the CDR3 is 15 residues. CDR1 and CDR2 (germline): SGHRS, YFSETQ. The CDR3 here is CARAGQRQTSYEQYF. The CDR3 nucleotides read TGCGCCAGGGCGGGACAGAGACAAACCTCCTACGAGCAGTACTTC.

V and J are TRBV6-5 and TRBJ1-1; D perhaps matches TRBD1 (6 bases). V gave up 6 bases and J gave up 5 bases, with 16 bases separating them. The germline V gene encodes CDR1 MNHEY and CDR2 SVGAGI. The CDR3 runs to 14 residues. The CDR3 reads CASRADTQGTEAFF. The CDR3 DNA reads TGTGCCAGCAGGGCGGACACCCAGGGGACTGAAGCTTTCTTT.

The CDR3 DNA follows: TGTGCCTGGAGGGGCAGGGGGCATGAGCAGTACTTC. Protein sequence: CAWRGRGHEQYF. The rearrangement links TRBV30 to TRBJ2-7, with 8 bases matching TRBD1. The CDR3 loop spans 12 amino acids. V shed 3 bases and J 7 bases; nucleotides not matched to a gene: 5. Germline CDR1 is GTSNPN and CDR2 is SVGIG (reference sequence).

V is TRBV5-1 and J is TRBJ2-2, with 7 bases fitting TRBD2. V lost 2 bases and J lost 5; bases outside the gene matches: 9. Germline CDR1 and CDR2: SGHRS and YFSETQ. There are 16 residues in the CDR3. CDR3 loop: CASSFGRGDATGELFF. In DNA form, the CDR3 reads TGCGCCAGCAGCTTTGGTCGGGGGGACGCGACCGGGGAGCTGTTTTTT.

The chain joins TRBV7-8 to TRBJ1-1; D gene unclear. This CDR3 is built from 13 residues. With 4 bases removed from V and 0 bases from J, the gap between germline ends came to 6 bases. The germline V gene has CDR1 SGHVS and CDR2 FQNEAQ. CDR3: CASSSRMNTEAFF. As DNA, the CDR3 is TGTGCCAGCAGCTCGCGGATGAACACTGAAGCTTTCTTT.

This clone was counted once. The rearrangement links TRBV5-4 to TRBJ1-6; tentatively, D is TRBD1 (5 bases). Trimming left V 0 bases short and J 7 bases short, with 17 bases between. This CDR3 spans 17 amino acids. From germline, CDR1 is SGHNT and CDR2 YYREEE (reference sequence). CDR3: CASSLGRAAAGNSPLHF. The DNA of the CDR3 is TGTGCCAGCAGCTTGGGCAGGGCCGCCGCGGGGAATTCACCCCTCCACTTT.

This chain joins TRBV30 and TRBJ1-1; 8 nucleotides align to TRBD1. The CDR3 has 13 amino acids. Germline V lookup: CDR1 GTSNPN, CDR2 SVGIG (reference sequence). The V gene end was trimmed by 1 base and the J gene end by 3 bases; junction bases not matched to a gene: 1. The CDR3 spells CAWSADRDTEAFF. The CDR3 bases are TGTGCCTGGAGTGCGGACAGGGACACTGAAGCTTTCTTT.

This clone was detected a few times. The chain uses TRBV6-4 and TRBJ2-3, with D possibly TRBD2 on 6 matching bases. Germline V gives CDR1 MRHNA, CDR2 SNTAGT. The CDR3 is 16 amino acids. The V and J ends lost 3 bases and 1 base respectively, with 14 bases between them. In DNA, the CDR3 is TGTGCCAGCAGTGAAAAGACGGGAGACGGCACAGATACGCAGTATTTT. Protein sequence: CASSEKTGDGTDTQYF.

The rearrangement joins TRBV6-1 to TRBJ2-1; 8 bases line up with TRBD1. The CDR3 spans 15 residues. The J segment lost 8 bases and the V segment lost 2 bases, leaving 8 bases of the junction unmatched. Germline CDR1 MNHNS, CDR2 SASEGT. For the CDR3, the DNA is TGTGCCAGCAGTGAATGGGAGGCAGGGGGCGATGAGCAGTTCTTC. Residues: CASSEWEAGGDEQFF.

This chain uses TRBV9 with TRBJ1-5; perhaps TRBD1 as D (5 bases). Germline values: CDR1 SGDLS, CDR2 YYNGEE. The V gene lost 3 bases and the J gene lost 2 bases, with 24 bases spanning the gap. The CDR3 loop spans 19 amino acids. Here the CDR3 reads CASSAEDNGAGYGNQPQHF. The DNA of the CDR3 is TGTGCCAGCAGCGCCGAGGACAATGGGGCAGGTTATGGCAATCAGCCCCAGCATTTT.

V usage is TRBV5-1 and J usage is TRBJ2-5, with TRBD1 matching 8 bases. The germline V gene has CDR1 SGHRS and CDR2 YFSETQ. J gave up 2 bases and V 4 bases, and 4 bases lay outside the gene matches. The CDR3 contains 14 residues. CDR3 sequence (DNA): TGCGCCAGCAGCCCCTGGACAGGGCAAGAGACCCAGTACTTC. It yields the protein CASSPWTGQETQYF.

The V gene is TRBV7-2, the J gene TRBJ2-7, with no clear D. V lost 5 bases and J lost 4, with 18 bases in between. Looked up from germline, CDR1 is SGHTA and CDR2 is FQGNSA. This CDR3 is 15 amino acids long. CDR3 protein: CASSQRYSLYYEQYF. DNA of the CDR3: TGTGCCAGCAGCCAACGCTACAGCCTTTATTACGAGCAGTACTTC. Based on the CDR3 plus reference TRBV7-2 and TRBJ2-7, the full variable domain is GAGVSQSPSNKVTEKGKDVELRCDPISGHTALYWYRQSLGQGLEFLIYFQGNSAPDKSGLPSDRFSAERTGGSVSTLTIQRTQQEDSAVYLCASSQRYSLYYEQYFGPGTRLTVT.

The chain's CDR3 is CASSVSAAETF. Written as DNA, the CDR3 is TGTGCCAGCAGTGTGTCGGCCGCGGAGACCTTC. The chain carries TRBV2 and TRBJ1-2; no definite D call. Germline CDR1 reads SNHLY; CDR2 reads FYNNEI. Trimming removed 4 bases at V and 14 bases at J, with 14 bases between. The CDR3 has 11 amino acids.

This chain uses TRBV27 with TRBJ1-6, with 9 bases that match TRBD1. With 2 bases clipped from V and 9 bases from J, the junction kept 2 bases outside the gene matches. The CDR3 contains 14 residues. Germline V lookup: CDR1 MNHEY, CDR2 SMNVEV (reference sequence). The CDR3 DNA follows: TGTGCCAGCAGTTTAGACAGGGGGAGTTCACCCCTCCACTTT. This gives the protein CASSLDRGSSPLHF.

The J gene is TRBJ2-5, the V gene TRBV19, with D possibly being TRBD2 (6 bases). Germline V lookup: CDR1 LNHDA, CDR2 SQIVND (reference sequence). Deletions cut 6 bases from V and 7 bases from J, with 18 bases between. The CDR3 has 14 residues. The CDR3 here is CASRGSGDRRTQYF. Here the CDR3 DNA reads TGTGCCAGTAGGGGATCGGGAGACCGAAGGACCCAGTACTTC. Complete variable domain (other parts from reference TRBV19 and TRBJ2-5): DGGITQSPKYLFRKEGQNVTLSCEQNLNHDAMYWYRQDPGQGLRLIYYSQIVNDFQKGDIAEGYSVSREKKESFPLTVTSAQKNPTAFYLCASRGSGDRRTQYFGPGTRLLVL.

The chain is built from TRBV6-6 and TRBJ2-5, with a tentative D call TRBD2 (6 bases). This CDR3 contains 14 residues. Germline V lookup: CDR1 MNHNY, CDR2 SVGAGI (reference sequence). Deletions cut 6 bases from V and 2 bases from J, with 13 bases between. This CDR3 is CASSQGGLQETQYF. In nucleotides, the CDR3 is TGTGCCAGCAGCCAGGGAGGACTACAAGAGACCCAGTACTTC.

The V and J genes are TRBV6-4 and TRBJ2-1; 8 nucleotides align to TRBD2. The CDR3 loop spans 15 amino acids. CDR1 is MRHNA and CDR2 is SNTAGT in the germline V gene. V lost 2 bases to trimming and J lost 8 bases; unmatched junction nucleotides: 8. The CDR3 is CASSDREGVSDEQFF. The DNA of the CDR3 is TGTGCCAGCAGTGACCGGGAGGGAGTAAGCGATGAGCAGTTCTTC.